This T cell receptor beta chain came from a study of blood T cell repertoires in COVID-19. Study at large: Samples came from the United States, Italy and Spain, spanning acute and convalescent COVID-19. T cells, B-cell-depleted T cells, or PBMCs supplied cDNA or gDNA.

CDR3 length equals 19 residues. Germline CDR1 and CDR2: SGHVS and FQNEAQ. With 3 bases clipped from V and 1 base from J, the junction kept 13 bases outside the gene matches. Original processing methods: Nucleated cell number was recorded as an estimate derived from reference gene primer amplification. Measured with immunoSEQ multiplex PCR; TCRdb has only the in-frame clones, and not every one. V and J calls and clone size follow that table, whereas D and trimming were derived from the DNA. The sample holds around 67,000 clones, about 86% seen once. The chain has TRBV7-8 and TRBJ2-7; 12 bases line up with TRBD2. This TCR was sampled from a man aged 45-60 years with active COVID-19. Material: peripheral blood. In nucleotides, the CDR3 is TGTGCCAGCAGCTTCCTCGTATCGCGGCTAGCGGGAGGGTCCTACGAGCAGTACTTC. It translates to CASSFLVSRLAGGSYEQYF.